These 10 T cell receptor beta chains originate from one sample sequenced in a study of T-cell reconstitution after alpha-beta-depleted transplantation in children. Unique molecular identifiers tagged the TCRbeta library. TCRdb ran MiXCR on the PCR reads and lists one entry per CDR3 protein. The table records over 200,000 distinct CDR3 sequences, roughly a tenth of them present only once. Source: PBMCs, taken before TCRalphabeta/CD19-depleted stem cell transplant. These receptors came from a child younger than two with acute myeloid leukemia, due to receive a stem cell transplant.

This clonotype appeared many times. Here the CDR3 DNA reads TGTGCCAGCAGTGGGGTGCGGGGGCCCAGCACAGATACGCAGTATTTT. Translated, it gives CASSGVRGPSTDTQYF. This sequence joins TRBV2 and TRBJ2-3, with a possible D match to TRBD2 (7 bases). The CDR3 runs 16 residues. V lost 4 bases, J lost 0 bases, and 14 bases lay in between. Germline CDR1 and CDR2: SNHLY and FYNNEI.

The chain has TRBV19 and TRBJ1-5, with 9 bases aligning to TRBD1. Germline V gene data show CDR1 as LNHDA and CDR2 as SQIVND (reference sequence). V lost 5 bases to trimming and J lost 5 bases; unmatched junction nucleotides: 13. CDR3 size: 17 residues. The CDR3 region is CASSSPGQGFGDQPQHF. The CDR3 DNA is TGTGCCAGTAGTTCCCCGGGACAGGGTTTTGGGGATCAGCCCCAGCATTTT.

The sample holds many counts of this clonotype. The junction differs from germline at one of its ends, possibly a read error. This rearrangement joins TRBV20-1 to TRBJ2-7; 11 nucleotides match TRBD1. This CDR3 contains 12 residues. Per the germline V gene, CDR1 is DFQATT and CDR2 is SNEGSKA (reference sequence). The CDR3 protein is CSARNPGQGVRF. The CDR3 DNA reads TGCAGTGCTCGCAACCCGGGACAGGGGGTCAGGTTC.

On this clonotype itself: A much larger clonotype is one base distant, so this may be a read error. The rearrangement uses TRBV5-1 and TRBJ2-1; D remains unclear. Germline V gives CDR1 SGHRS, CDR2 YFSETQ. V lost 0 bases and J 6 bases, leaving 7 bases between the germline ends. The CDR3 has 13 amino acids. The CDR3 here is CASSLAWGNEQFF. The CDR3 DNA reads TGCGCCAGCAGCTTGGCCTGGGGCAATGAGCAGTTCTTC.

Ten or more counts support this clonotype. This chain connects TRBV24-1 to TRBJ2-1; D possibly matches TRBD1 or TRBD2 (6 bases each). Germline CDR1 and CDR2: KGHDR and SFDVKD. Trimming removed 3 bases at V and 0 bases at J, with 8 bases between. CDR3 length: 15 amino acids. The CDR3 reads CATSDRGDSYNEQFF. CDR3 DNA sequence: TGTGCCACCAGTGATAGGGGGGACTCCTACAATGAGCAGTTCTTC.

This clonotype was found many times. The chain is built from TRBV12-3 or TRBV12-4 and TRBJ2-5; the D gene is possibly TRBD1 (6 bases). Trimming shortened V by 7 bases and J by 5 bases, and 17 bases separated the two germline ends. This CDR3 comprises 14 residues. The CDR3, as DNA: TGTGCCAGCACCAACCCCCCAGGGGACGAGACCCAGTACTTC. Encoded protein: CASTNPPGDETQYF.

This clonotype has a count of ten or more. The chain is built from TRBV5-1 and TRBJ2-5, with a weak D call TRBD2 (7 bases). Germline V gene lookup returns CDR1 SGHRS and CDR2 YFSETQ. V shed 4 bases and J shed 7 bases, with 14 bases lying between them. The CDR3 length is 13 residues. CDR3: CASSQLGGLTQYF. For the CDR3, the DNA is TGCGCCAGCAGCCAACTCGGGGGGCTGACCCAGTACTTC.

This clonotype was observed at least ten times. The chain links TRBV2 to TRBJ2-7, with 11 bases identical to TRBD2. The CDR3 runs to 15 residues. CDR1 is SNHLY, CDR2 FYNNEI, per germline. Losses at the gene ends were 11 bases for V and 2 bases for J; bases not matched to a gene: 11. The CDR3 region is CAAQPGLADTYEQYF. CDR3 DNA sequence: TGTGCCGCCCAACCGGGACTAGCGGATACCTACGAGCAGTACTTC.

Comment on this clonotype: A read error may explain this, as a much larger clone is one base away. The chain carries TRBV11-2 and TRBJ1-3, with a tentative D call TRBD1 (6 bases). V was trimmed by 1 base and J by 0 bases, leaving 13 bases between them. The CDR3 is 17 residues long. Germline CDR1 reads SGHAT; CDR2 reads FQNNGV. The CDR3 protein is CASSLVGTPSSGNTIYF. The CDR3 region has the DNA TGTGCCAGCAGCTTAGTCGGGACACCAAGCTCTGGAAACACCATATATTTT.

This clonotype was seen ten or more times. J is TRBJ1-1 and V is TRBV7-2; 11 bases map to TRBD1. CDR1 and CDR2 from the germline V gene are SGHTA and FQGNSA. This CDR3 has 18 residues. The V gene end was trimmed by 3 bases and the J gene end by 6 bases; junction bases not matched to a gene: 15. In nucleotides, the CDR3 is TGTGCCAGCAGCTTCTTCAGGCCGGAACGGACAGGGGGCGCTGAAGCTTTCTTT. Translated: CASSFFRPERTGGAEAFF.